A single TCR beta chain is shown here with its context. The target of this receptor is not known. The sample is drawn from a study of cytomegalovirus exposure and HLA in healthy donors (dated by TCRdb to 2016 to 2017). Regarding the complete study: According to an earlier analysis of a few hundred of the donors, some 180 million T cells yielded some 110 million unique TCR beta sequences and approximately 300 Gb of sequence data. HLA typing included class I and class II loci at four-digit resolution. Of the roughly 400 genotyped donors, 81% were placed in the genetic ancestry cluster associated with self-reported Caucasian donors. Genome-wide SNP genotypes for about 55% of the 666 donors were used in a later genetic analysis, which treated that subset as a discovery cohort. Alongside the repertoire data, information on donor age, sex, ethnicity and CMV serostatus was compiled. The T cell repertoires of around 730 subjects were profiled by immunosequencing and related to cytomegalovirus serostatus. Across some 400 genotyped donors of the cohort, an average of approximately 200,000 unique TCR beta nucleotide sequences per donor were sequenced, and 15% to 20% of those sequences were non-productive. Several DR-DQ haplotypes were treated as single units for association and clustering because of strong linkage in the cohort. Typing coverage differed by locus: A, B, C, DRB1 and DQB1 were typed in roughly 620-630 donors, DQA1 in 500 to 550, DPA1 in some 570, and DPB1 in just under 480. The aim of the study was to test whether cataloging public T cell receptors could identify signatures of past pathogen exposure. In the later analysis, no new phenotypic data were used to find candidate immune exposures; instead, reliance was placed on TCR beta sequences and their occurrence across donors. In addition to the first cohort of hundreds of subjects, a separate validation cohort of 130 or so different subjects was used. An earlier analysis of roughly 580 of the donors used high-throughput TCR beta sequencing to judge whether each TCR beta V gene segment behaved as functional or pseudogenic. All discovery cohort repertoires had been generated using a single sequencing platform. To predict cytomegalovirus infection status, the study brought together high-throughput TCR immunosequencing, statistical association of individual TCRs with disease status, and machine learning. To study patterns of TCR occurrence, a later analysis re-analyzed previously published TCR beta repertoires from hundreds of donors and added high-resolution HLA genotyping. Approximately 300 gigabases of sequencing data and 80 million or so unique TCR sequences were included in an early release covering over 600 HLA-typed donors.

Here is what the overall study found, with its caveats: A later genetic analysis reported fewer N-insertions in productive TCRs among donors in an Asian-associated ancestry cluster than the roughly 640-donor mean. A later analysis found that TCR association rates varied across HLA loci, with DRB1 alleles showing the most associated TCRs and HLA-C alleles the fewest. The cohort was sequenced for TCR beta chains only, and without alpha or paired-chain data the features that could be detected were limited. In both the original and validation cohorts, the classifier was reported to diagnose cytomegalovirus status with high specificity and sensitivity. According to a later analysis, most CMV-associated TCR beta chains appeared to be HLA-restricted, and the HLA associations seemed to be driven largely by CMV exposure. In an earlier analysis of some 550 of the donors, most TCR beta V segments were observed in productive rearrangements about 87% or about 30% of the time, broadly matching IMGT annotations. Most TCR sequences were seen in very few donors, while some public TCRs were found in many individuals. A later analysis found that HLA-associated TCR beta chains were more clonally expanded and had lower generation probabilities than equally common non-associated chains. Some IMGT-functional V segments, including TRBV6-2 and TRBV6-3, could not be distinguished by the 87-base-pair reads and were therefore excluded. Linkage disequilibrium might explain the correlated functional status among segregating V segments, but an unknown experimental factor could not be excluded. When HLA alleles, especially DR and DQ, strongly co-occurred, attributing TCR associations to individual alleles was difficult. For the cohort, immune exposure information was limited to CMV serostatus. Because HLA typing was unavailable for some donors at each locus, only the typed subset was used in association tests. According to a later analysis, parvovirus B19, influenza, CMV and Epstein-Barr virus appeared linked to several top co-occurrence clusters. In the study, 150 to 200 TCR beta chains were listed as associated with cytomegalovirus. Specific HLA alleles were associated with 15,000 to 20,000 TCR beta sequences at a false discovery rate of 0.05 in a later analysis. The authors suggested that the approach could potentially be extended to other disease states and immunological phenotypes. The presence/absence analyses assumed that sequencing depth was roughly uniform across donors, and that assumption may not be true. Around 16 rarely observed V segments, including chromosome 9 orphons, were excluded from the earlier analysis of approximately 500 of the donors because counts were too low. Three of the identified cytomegalovirus-associated TCR beta chains were confirmed in vitro to be specific for cytomegalovirus antigens. A further reported finding was that TCR beta sequences accurately predicted the HLA-A and HLA-B alleles for most subjects in the first cohort. A group of highly shared sequence variants was considered likely to be a technical artifact of the sequencing pipeline. An association between a missense DCLRE1C variant and V-gene and J-gene trimming of TCR beta chains was found in a later genetic analysis and replicated in an independent cohort.

CDR1 and CDR2, looked up from the germline V gene, are SGHRS and YFSETQ. V drops 7 bases and J drops 6 bases, leaving 22 bases in between. The CDR3 starts with the cysteine, ends with the phenylalanine, and has 15 residues. The retained sequence is limited to the CDR3, 45 bases, with the frame set at the first base. The cohort was made up of approximately 670 healthy bone marrow donors. All cohort members were sampled while nominally healthy, although unrecorded immune exposures were likely present. The donor tested CMV seropositive, placing the donor among the approximately 290 seropositive members of the cohort. Every donor gave a peripheral blood sample, and the peripheral blood mononuclear cells from that sample were used for TCR beta sequencing. Genomic DNA extraction from the blood cell samples was performed with the Qiagen DNeasy Blood Extraction Kit. Receptor amplification or capture employed the immunoSEQ multiplex PCR assay. The multiplex PCR relied on a mix of 60 forward primers for TCR Vbeta segments and 13 reverse primers for TCR Jbeta segments. Amplification of the CDR3 region of rearranged TCR beta genes was performed with a multiplex PCR assay on genomic DNA. The Illumina HiSeq System was used to sequence the amplified TCR beta libraries as 87-base-pair reads. The paper's data handling went like this. A later analysis counted about 80 million unique TCR beta chains across the 700 or so repertoires, and roughly 10 million of these chains were shared by at least two donors. To remove PCR and sequencing errors, raw reads were error-corrected and collapsed into unique sequences using a nearest-neighbor algorithm that merged closely related sequences. To assign V, D and J gene segments, CDR3 sequences were aligned to IMGT reference sequences. For a sequence to be retained, a match of at least six nucleotides to both a V gene segment and a J gene segment was required. A rearrangement was called productive if the CDR3 had no stop codons and remained in frame with V and J, and every other rearrangement was called non-productive. CDR3 was defined according to IMGT convention as the region running from the second conserved V-encoded cysteine to the conserved J-encoded phenylalanine. Sequences without an unambiguous match to a single V gene segment were excluded from the earlier analysis of approximately 560 of the donors. An earlier analysis of about 590 of the donors classified V segments as functional when productive rearrangements were above 56.7% and as segregating when the standard deviation between donors was above 5%. A statistical classification framework was developed to diagnose cytomegalovirus status using the catalog of TCR beta chain sequences. V and J gene assignment, in a later analysis, came from comparing TCR nucleotide sequences with IMGT/GENE-DB human TR gene sequences. The TCRdist pipeline was used in a later analysis to assign CDR3 sequences and most-parsimonious VDJ recombination scenarios. A later analysis defined each TCR beta chain by its CDR3 amino acid sequence plus V-gene family, and excluded reads lacking a unique V-gene family. In a later analysis, several hundred highly shared, low-generation-probability nucleotide sequences were removed to address suspected cross-contamination and a sequencing artifact. In a later analysis, a clonal expansion index for each public chain was calculated from normalized within-repertoire ranks of inferred template counts. In a later analysis, generation probabilities were computed with a VDJ recombination model fitted to out-of-frame rearrangements, and the resulting probabilities were checked against IGoR. In a later analysis, TCR-TCR, TCR-HLA and TCR-CMV co-occurrence was scored with hypergeometric tests, and a repertoire-size bias correction was applied to TCR pairs. To estimate false discovery rates, a later analysis permuted the HLA or CMV assignments 20 times. In a later analysis, co-occurring TCRs were grouped using DBSCAN, and TCRdist sequence similarity was added for clustering within HLA-allele-positive subsets. Co-occurrence clustering excluded repertoires with fewer than 30,000 or more than 120,000 public chains, plus five with anomalous nucleotide sharing. TCRdb provides this immuneACCESS table in a form limited to in-frame rearrangements. Some clones are lacking; in checked studies, under half of them reflect an unresolved V gene, and why the rest are absent is not known. V and J calls and clone size come straight from that table; D and trimming were deduced from the DNA. This sample's table contains 70,000 to 100,000 clones. 3.5% to 4.5% of the sample is held by the ten biggest clonotypes.

This chain is built from TRBV5-1 and TRBJ1-1; D gene: possibly TRBD1, on 6 matching bases. This TCR was sampled from a man aged 18 to 30 in good health and CMV-seropositive. Input material: PBMCs. The DNA sequence reads TGCGCCAGCCAGTACAGCCCACAGGGATCCGCTGAAGCTTTCTTT. Translated, it gives CASQYSPQGSAEAFF.